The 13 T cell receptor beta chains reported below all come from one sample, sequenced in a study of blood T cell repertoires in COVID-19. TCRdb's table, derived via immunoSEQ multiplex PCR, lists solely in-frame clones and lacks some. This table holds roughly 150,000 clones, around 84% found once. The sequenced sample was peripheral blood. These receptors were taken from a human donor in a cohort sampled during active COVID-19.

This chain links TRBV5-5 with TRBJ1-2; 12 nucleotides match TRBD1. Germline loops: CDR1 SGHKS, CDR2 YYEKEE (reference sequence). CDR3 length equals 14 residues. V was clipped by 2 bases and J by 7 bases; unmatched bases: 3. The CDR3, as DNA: TGTGCCAGCAGCTTAGGGACAGGGGGCTTTGGCTACACCTTC. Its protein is CASSLGTGGFGYTF. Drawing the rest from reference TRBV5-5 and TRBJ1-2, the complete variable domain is DAGVTQSPTHLIKTRGQQVTLRCSPISGHKSVSWYQQVLGQGPQFIFQYYEKEERGRGNFPDRFSARQFPNYSSELNVNALLLGDSALYLCASSLGTGGFGYTFGSGTRLTVV.

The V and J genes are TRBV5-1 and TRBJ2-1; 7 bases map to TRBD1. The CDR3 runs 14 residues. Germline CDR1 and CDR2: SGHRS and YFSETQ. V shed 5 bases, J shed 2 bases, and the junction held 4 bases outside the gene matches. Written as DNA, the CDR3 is TGCGCCAGCAGACCCGGGACAGCCTACAATGAGCAGTTCTTC. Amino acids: CASRPGTAYNEQFF.

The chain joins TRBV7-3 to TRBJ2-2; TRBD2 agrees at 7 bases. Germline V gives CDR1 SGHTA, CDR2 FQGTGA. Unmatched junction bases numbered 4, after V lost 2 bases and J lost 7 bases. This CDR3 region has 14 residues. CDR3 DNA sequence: TGTGCCAGCAGCTTAGAGCGGGGTAACGGGGAGCTGTTTTTT. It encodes CASSLERGNGELFF.

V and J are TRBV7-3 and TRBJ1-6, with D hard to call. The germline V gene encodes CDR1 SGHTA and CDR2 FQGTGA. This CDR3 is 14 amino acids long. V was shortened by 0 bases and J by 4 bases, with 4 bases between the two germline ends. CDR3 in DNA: TGTGCCAGCAGCTTAACGCAGTATAATTCACCCCTCCACTTT. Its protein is CASSLTQYNSPLHF.

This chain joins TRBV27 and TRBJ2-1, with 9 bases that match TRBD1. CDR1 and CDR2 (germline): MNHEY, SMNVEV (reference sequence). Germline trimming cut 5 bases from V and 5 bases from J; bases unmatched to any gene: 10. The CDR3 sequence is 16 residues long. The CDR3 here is CASSPRHRGRHNEQFF. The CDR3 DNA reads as TGTGCCAGCAGTCCCAGGCACAGGGGGCGACACAATGAGCAGTTCTTC.

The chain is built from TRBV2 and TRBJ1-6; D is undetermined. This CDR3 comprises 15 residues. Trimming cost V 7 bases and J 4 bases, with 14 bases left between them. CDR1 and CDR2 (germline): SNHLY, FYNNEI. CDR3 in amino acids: CASKVQARYNSPLHF. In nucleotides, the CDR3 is TGTGCCAGCAAGGTCCAGGCCCGGTATAATTCACCCCTCCACTTT.

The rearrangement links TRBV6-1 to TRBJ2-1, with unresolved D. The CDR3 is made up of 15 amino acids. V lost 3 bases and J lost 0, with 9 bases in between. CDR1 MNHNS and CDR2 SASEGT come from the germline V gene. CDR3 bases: TGTGCCAGCAGTGATATGGTGAGCTCCTACAATGAGCAGTTCTTC. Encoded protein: CASSDMVSSYNEQFF.

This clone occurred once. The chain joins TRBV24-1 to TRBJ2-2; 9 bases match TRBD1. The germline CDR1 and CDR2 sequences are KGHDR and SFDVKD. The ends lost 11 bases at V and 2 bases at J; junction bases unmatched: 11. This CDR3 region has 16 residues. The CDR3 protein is CANCTGTGTNTGELFF. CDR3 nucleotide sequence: TGTGCCAATTGTACCGGGACAGGGACTAACACCGGGGAGCTGTTTTTT.

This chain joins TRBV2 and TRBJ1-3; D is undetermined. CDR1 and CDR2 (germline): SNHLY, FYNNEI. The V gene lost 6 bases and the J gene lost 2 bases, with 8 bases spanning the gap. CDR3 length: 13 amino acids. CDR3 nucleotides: TGTGCCAGCAGGACCAGGCCTGGAAACACCATATATTTT. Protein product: CASRTRPGNTIYF.

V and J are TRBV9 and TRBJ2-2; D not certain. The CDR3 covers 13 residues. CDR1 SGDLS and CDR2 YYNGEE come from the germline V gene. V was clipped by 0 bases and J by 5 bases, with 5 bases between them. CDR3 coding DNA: TGTGCCAGCAGCGTAGTCCCAACCGGGGAGCTGTTTTTT. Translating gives CASSVVPTGELFF.

DNA of the CDR3: TGTGCCACCCTCCGGGGGGGCGCGGACACCGGGGAGCTGTTTTTT. Translation: CATLRGGADTGELFF. This chain joins TRBV18 and TRBJ2-2; 8 nucleotides agree with TRBD2. Germline V gene data show CDR1 as KGHSH and CDR2 as LQKENI. The CDR3 covers 15 residues. The V and J ends lost 10 bases and 3 bases, in that order; junction bases with no gene match: 10.

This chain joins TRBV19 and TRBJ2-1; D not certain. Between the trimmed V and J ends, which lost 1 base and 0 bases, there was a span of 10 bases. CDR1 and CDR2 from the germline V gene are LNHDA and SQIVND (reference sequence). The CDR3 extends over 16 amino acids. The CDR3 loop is CASSIGSSISYNEQFF. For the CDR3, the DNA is TGTGCCAGTAGTATAGGCAGTTCCATCTCCTACAATGAGCAGTTCTTC.

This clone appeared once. The CDR3 DNA follows: TGTGCCAGCAGTCCCGCAGACAGGAAAGCCTACAATGAGCAGTTCTTC. Its protein is CASSPADRKAYNEQFF. The V gene is TRBV28, the J gene TRBJ2-1; TRBD1 might be the D (6 bases). This CDR3 has 16 amino acids. With 5 bases removed from V and 2 bases from J, the gap between germline ends came to 16 bases. Germline CDR1 is MDHEN and CDR2 is SYDVKM.